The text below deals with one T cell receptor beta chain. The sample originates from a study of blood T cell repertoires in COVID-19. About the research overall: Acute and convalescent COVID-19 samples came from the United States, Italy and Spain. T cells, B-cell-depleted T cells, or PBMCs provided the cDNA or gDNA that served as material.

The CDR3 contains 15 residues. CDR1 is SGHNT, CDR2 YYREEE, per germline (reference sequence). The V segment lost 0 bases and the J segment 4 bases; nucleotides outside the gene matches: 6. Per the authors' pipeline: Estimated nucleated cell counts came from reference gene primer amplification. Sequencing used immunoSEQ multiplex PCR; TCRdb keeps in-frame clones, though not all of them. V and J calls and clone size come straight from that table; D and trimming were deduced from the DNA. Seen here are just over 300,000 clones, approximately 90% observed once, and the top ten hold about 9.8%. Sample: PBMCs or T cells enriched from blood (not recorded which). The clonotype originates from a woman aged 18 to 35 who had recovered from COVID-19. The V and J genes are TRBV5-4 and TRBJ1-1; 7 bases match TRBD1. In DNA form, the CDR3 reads TGTGCCAGCAGCTTGGGGGACTCAGGGGGCACTGAAGCTTTCTTT. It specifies CASSLGDSGGTEAFF.